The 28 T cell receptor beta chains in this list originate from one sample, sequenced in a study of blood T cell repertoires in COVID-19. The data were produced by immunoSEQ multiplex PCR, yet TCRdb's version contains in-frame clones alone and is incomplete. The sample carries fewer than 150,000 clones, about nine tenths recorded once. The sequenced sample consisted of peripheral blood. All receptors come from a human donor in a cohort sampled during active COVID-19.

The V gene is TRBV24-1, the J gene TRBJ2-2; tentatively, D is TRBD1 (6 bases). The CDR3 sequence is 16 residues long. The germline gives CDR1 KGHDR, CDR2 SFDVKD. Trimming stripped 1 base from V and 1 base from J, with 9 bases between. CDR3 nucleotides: TGTGCCACCAGTGATTTATCACAGGGGAACACCGGGGAGCTGTTTTTT. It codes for CATSDLSQGNTGELFF.

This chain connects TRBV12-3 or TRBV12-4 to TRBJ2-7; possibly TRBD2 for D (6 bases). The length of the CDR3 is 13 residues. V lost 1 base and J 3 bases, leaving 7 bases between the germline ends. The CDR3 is CASSLGDFYEQYF. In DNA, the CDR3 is TGTGCCAGCAGTTTAGGGGACTTCTACGAGCAGTACTTC.

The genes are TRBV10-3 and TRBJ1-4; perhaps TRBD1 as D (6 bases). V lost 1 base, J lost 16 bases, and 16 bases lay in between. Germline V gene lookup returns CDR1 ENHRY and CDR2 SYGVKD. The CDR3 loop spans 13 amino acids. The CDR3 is CAISELPDSGPFF. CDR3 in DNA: TGTGCCATCAGTGAGTTGCCGGACAGTGGGCCGTTTTTT.

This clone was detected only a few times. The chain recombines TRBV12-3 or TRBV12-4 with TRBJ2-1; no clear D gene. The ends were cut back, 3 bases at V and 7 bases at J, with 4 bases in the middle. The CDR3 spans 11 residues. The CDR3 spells CASSLRNEQFF. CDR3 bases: TGTGCCAGCAGTTTGCGGAATGAGCAGTTCTTC.

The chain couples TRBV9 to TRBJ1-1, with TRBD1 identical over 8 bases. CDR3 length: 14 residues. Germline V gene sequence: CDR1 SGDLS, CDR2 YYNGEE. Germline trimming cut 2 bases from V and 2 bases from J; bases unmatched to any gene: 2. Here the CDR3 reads CASSVTGDNTEAFF. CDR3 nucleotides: TGTGCCAGCAGCGTGACAGGGGACAACACTGAAGCTTTCTTT.

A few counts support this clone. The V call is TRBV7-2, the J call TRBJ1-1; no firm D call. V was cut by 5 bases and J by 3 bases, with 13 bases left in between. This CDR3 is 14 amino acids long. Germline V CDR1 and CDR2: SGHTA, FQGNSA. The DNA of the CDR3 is TGTGCCAGCAGCACTTCCCAGGTTTACACTGAAGCTTTCTTT. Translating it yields CASSTSQVYTEAFF.

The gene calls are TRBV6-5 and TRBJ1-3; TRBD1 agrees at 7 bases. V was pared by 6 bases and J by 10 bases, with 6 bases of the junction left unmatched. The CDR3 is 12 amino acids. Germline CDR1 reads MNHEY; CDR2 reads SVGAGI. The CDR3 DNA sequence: TGTGCCAGCAGCCCCGACAGGGTAACCATATATTTT. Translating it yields CASSPDRVTIYF.

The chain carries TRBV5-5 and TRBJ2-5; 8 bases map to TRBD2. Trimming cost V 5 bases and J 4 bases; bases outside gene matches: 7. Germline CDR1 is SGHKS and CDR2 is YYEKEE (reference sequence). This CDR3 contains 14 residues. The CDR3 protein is CASRRGLAPETQYF. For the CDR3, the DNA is TGTGCCAGCAGACGCGGACTAGCCCCAGAGACCCAGTACTTC.

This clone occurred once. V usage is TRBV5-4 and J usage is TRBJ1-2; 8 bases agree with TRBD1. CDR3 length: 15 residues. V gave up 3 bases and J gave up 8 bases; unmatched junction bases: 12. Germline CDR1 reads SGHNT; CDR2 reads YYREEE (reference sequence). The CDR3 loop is CASSSPGQEARGYTF. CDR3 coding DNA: TGTGCCAGCAGCTCGCCGGGACAGGAGGCGCGGGGCTACACCTTC.

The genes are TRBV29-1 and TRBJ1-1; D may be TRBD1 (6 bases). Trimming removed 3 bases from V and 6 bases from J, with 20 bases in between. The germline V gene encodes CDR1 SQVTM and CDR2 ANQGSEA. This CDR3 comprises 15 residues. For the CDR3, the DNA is TGCAGCGTTGACCCGAAACAGGGCTGGGGCTCTGAAGCTTTCTTT. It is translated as CSVDPKQGWGSEAFF. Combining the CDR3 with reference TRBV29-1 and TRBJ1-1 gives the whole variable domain SAVISQKPSRDICQRGTSLTIQCQVDSQVTMMFWYRQQPGQSLTLIATANQGSEATYESGFVIDKFPISRPNLTFSTLTVSNMSPEDSSIYLCSVDPKQGWGSEAFFGQGTRLTVV.

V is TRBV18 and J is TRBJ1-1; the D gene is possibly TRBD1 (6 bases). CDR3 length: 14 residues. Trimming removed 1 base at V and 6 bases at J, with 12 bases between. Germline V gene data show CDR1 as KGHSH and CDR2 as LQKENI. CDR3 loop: CASSPRKQGSEAFF. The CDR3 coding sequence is TGTGCCAGCTCACCACGCAAACAGGGTTCTGAAGCTTTCTTT.

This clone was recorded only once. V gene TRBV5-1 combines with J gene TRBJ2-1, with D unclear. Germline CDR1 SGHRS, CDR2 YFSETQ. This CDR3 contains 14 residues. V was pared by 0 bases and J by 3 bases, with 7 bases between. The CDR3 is CASSLAGYYNEQFF. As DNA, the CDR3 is TGCGCCAGCAGCTTGGCAGGTTACTACAATGAGCAGTTCTTC.

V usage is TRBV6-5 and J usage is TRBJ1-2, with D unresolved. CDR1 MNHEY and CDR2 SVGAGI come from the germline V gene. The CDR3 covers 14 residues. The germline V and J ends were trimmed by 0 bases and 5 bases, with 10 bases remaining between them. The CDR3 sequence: CASSYSGVGYGYTF. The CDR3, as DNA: TGTGCCAGCAGTTACTCAGGAGTCGGATATGGCTACACCTTC.

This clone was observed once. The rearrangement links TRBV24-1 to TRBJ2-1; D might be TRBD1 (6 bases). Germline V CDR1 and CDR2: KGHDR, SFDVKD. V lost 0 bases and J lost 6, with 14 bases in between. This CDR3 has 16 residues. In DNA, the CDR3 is TGTGCCACCAGTGATTTGAGGGATCAGGGGTCCAATGAGCAGTTCTTC. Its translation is CATSDLRDQGSNEQFF.

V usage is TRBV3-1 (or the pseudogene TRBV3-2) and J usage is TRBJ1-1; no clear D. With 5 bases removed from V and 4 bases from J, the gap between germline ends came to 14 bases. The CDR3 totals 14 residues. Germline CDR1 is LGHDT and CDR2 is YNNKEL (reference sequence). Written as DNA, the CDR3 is TGTGCCAGCAGCGACCAGGTGAGTGGCACTGAAGCTTTCTTT. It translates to CASSDQVSGTEAFF.

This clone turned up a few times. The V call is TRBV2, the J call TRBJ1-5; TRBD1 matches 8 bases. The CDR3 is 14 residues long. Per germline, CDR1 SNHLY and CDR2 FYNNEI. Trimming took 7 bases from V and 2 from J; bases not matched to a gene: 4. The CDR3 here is CASNTDRGNQPQHF. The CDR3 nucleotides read TGTGCCAGCAACACGGACAGGGGCAATCAGCCCCAGCATTTT.

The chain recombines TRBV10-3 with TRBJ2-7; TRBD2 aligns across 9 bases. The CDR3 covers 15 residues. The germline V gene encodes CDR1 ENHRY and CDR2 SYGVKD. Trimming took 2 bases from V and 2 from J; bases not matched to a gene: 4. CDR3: CAISESLAGTYEQYF. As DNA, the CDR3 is TGTGCCATCAGTGAGAGCCTAGCGGGGACCTACGAGCAGTACTTC.

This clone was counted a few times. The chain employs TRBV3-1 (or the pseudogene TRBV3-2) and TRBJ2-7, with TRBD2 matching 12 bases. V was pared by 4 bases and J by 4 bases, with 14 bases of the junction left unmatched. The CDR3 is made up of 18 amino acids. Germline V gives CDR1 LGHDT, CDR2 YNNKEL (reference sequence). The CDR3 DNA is TGTGCCAGCAGCCTTCAAGACTTTAGACTAGCGGGGGATTACGAGCAGTACTTC. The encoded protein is CASSLQDFRLAGDYEQYF.

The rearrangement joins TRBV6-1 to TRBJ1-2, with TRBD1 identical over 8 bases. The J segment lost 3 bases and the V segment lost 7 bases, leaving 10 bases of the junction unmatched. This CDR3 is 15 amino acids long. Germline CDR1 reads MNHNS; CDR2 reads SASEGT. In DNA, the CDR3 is TGTGCCAGCAACGACAGGGGAGGAGTCGACTATGGCTACACCTTC. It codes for CASNDRGGVDYGYTF.

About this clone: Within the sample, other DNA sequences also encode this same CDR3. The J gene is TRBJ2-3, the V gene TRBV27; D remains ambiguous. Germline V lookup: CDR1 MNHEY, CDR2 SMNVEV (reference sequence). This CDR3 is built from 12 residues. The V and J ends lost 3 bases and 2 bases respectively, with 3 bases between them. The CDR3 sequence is CASSFNTDTQYF. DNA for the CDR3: TGTGCCAGCAGTTTCAACACAGATACGCAGTATTTT.

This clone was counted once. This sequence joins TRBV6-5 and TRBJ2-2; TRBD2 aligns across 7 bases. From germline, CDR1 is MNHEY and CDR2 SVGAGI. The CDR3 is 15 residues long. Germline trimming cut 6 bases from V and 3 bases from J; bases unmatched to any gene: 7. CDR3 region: CASRAGTTHTGELFF. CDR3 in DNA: TGTGCCAGCAGGGCCGGGACTACCCACACCGGGGAGCTGTTTTTT.

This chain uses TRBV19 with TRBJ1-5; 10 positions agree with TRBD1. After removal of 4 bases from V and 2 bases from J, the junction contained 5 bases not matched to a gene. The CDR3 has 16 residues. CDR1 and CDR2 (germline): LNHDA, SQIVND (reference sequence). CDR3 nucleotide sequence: TGTGCCAGTAGTACGACAGGGGGCGCGGGCAATCAGCCCCAGCATTTT. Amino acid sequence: CASSTTGGAGNQPQHF.

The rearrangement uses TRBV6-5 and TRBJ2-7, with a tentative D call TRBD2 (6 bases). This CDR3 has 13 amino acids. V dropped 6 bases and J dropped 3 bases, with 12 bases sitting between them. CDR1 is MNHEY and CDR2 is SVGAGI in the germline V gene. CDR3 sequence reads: CASSPGGLYEQYF. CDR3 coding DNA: TGTGCCAGCAGCCCCGGGGGACTCTACGAGCAGTACTTC.

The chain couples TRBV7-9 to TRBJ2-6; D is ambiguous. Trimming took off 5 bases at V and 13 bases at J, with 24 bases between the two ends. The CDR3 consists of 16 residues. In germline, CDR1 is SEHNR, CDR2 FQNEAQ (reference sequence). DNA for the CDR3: TGTGCCAGCAGCCCGATAGCAGTTTCTGGAACGAATGTCCTGACTTTC. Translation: CASSPIAVSGTNVLTF. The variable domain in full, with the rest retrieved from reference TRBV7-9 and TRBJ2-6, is DTGVSQNPRHKITKRGQNVTFRCDPISEHNRLYWYRQTLGQGPEFLTYFQNEAQLEKSRLLSDRFSAERPKGSFSTLEIQRTEQGDSAMYLCASSPIAVSGTNVLTFGAGSRLTVL.

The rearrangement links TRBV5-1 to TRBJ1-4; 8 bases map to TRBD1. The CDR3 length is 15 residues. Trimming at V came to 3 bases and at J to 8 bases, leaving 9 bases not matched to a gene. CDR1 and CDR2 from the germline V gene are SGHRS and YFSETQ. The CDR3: CASSWRGTGVEKLFF. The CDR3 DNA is TGCGCCAGCAGCTGGCGTGGGACAGGCGTGGAAAAACTGTTTTTT.

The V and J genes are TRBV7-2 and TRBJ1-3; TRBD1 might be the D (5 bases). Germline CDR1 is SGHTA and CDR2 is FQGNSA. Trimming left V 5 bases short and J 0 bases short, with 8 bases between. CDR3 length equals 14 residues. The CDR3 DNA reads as TGTGCCAGCAGCCGGGGGGGCTCTGGAAACACCATATATTTT. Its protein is CASSRGGSGNTIYF.

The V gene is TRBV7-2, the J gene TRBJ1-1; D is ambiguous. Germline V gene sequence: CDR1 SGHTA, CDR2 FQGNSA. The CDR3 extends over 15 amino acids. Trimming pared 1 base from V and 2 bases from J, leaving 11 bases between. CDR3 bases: TGTGCCAGCAGCTTAGATACGGTACCTAACACTGAAGCTTTCTTT. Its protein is CASSLDTVPNTEAFF.

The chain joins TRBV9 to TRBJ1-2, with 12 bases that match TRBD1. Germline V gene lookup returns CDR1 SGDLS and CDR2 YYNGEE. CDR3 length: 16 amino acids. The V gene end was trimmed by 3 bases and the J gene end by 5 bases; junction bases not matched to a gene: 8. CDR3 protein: CASSDRDRGPTYGYTF. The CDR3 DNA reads TGTGCCAGCAGCGACCGGGACAGGGGGCCCACTTATGGCTACACCTTC.